This entry lists 26 T cell receptor beta chains sequenced from one sample in a study of glioma-infiltrating T cells after dendritic cell vaccination (dated by TCRdb to the mid-2010s). Taken with the paper, the label for time point translates to: after dendritic cell vaccination, including at tumor progression/relapse. The library was built by means of the immunoSEQ multiplex PCR assay. In its TCRdb copy, this immuneACCESS table keeps in-frame sequences only and misses some clones. Where compared with another copy, unresolved V genes explain less than half of these, and the others have no known cause. This sample holds around 60,000 clones; roughly 86% were observed only once. Around a tenth of the sample belongs to the ten largest clones. Sequences were derived from blood, sampled after dendritic cell vaccination. These receptors all stem from a human donor with glioblastoma.

V gene TRBV7-8 combines with J gene TRBJ1-2, with 7 positions matching TRBD1. Germline trimming cut 7 bases from V and 7 bases from J; bases unmatched to any gene: 12. Germline V gives CDR1 SGHVS, CDR2 FQNEAQ. The CDR3 contains 14 residues. The CDR3 DNA follows: TGTGCCAGCACCCGGGGGAGAGGGGGCGGTGGCTACACCTTC. It specifies CASTRGRGGGGYTF.

The rearrangement joins TRBV5-6 to TRBJ1-2; TRBD1 matches 8 bases. Trimming removed 3 bases from V and 6 bases from J; junction bases left unmatched: 16. The germline V gene has CDR1 SGHDT and CDR2 YYEEEE. CDR3 length: 17 amino acids. The CDR3 sequence: CASSSRDRLLRLDGYTF. CDR3 sequence (DNA): TGTGCCAGCAGCTCTCGGGACAGGCTACTTCGTTTGGATGGCTACACCTTC.

This clone was seen only a few times. The chain carries TRBV7-9 and TRBJ1-1; D not certain. The V gene lost 0 bases and the J gene lost 4 bases, with 6 bases spanning the gap. Germline V gene lookup returns CDR1 SEHNR and CDR2 FQNEAQ (reference sequence). The CDR3 extends over 13 amino acids. The CDR3 coding sequence is TGTGCCAGCAGCTTAGCGTATTTCACTGAAGCTTTCTTT. Its translation: CASSLAYFTEAFF.

The V gene is TRBV6-5, the J gene TRBJ1-5; D gene uncertain. Trimming shortened V by 5 bases and J by 2 bases, and 10 bases separated the two germline ends. CDR3 length equals 14 residues. Looked up from germline, CDR1 is MNHEY and CDR2 is SVGAGI. This CDR3 is CASSTIGGNQPQHF. The CDR3 DNA reads TGTGCCAGCAGTACAATCGGGGGCAATCAGCCCCAGCATTTT.

The CDR3 here is CASSPPRAGDRYF. In DNA form, the CDR3 reads TGTGCCAGCAGCCCGCCCCGAGCGGGGGACCGATATTTT. The genes are TRBV7-2 and TRBJ2-3, with 8 positions matching TRBD2. Trimming took 5 bases from V and 15 from J; bases not matched to a gene: 13. CDR3 size: 13 residues. Germline CDR1 SGHTA, CDR2 FQGNSA.

V gene TRBV7-6 combines with J gene TRBJ1-1; TRBD1 matches at 9 bases. The trim removed 4 bases at V and 4 bases at J, leaving 7 bases unmatched. Germline V gene data show CDR1 as SGHVS and CDR2 as FNYEAQ. This CDR3 contains 15 residues. In nucleotides, the CDR3 is TGTGCCAGCAGCTCGGGCGGACAGGGGACCACTGAAGCTTTCTTT. This sequence encodes CASSSGGQGTTEAFF.

The chain employs TRBV19 and TRBJ2-5; 13 bases map to TRBD2. The J segment lost 4 bases and the V segment lost 4 bases, leaving 9 bases of the junction unmatched. This CDR3 comprises 17 residues. CDR1 and CDR2 (germline): LNHDA, SQIVND (reference sequence). The CDR3 loop is CASSTRPGLAGRETQYF. In nucleotides, the CDR3 is TGTGCCAGTAGTACCCGACCGGGACTAGCGGGACGAGAGACCCAGTACTTC.

This clone is a singleton in its sample. The V gene is TRBV27, the J gene TRBJ2-3, with D possibly matching TRBD2 (6 bases). Trimming took 3 bases from V and 0 from J, leaving 10 bases between them. The CDR3 loop spans 15 amino acids. Germline lookup yields CDR1 MNHEY and CDR2 SMNVEV (reference sequence). Here the CDR3 reads CASSLWRGSTDTQYF. The CDR3 DNA sequence: TGTGCCAGCAGTTTGTGGCGGGGAAGCACAGATACGCAGTATTTT.

The table lists this clone with a count of one. J is TRBJ2-5 and V is TRBV2, with a tentative D call TRBD2 (7 bases). The germline V gene encodes CDR1 SNHLY and CDR2 FYNNEI. This CDR3 has 15 residues. V lost 8 bases and J 3 bases, leaving 19 bases between the germline ends. CDR3 in amino acids: CASPEGGKGKETQYF. DNA for the CDR3: TGTGCCAGCCCTGAGGGGGGGAAGGGCAAAGAGACCCAGTACTTC. Supplemented by reference TRBV2 and TRBJ2-5, the full variable domain reads EPEVTQTPSHQVTQMGQEVILRCVPISNHLYFYWYRQILGQKVEFLVSFYNNEISEKSEIFDDQFSVERPDGSNFTLKIRSTKLEDSAMYFCASPEGGKGKETQYFGPGTRLLVL.

The chain carries TRBV11-3 and TRBJ1-5, with 10 bases identical to TRBD1. With V trimmed by 5 bases and J by 9 bases, 7 bases remained unmatched. Germline V gene lookup returns CDR1 SGHNT and CDR2 YENEEA. The CDR3 contains 14 residues. The CDR3 DNA is TGTGCCAGCAGCCGGACAGGGGGGGAATGGCCCCAGCATTTT. Its protein product is CASSRTGGEWPQHF.

V usage is TRBV11-2 and J usage is TRBJ2-1; 9 bases agree with TRBD2. The V gene end was trimmed by 1 base and the J gene end by 3 bases; junction bases not matched to a gene: 4. Germline assignment: CDR1 SGHAT and CDR2 FQNNGV. The CDR3 covers 16 residues. The CDR3 region has the DNA TGTGCCAGCAGCTTAGTTGGCGGGAGGGACTACAATGAGCAGTTCTTC. Protein sequence: CASSLVGGRDYNEQFF.

The chain joins TRBV4-2 to TRBJ1-2; the D is unclear. The germline V gene encodes CDR1 LGHNA and CDR2 YNFKEQ. The CDR3 spans 15 residues. The germline V and J ends were trimmed by 4 bases and 7 bases, with 19 bases remaining between them. Written as DNA, the CDR3 is TGTGCCAGCAGCCGAACGGAGCTTCCACAATTTGGCTACACCTTC. Its translation: CASSRTELPQFGYTF.

This clone is a singleton in its sample. The chain carries TRBV10-1 and TRBJ2-2; 9 bases fit TRBD1. The trim removed 6 bases at V and 5 bases at J, leaving 4 bases unmatched. The CDR3 has 14 residues. Germline-derived CDR1 and CDR2 are WNHNN and SYGVQD (reference sequence). As DNA, the CDR3 is TGCGCCAGCAGAGCGGGACAGGGAACCGGGGAGCTGTTTTTT. It specifies CASRAGQGTGELFF.

This clone was recorded once. This chain uses TRBV29-1 with TRBJ2-5, with TRBD1 as a possible D gene (6 bases). The better agreement between TRBJ2-7 and the DNA end casts doubt on the J call. The CDR3 has 13 residues. Germline V CDR1 and CDR2: SQVTM, ANQGSEA. CDR3 region: CSVLRDTSYEQYF. The DNA of the CDR3 is TGCAGCGTTCTCCGGGACACATCCTACGAGCAGTACTTC.

The rearrangement uses TRBV7-2 and TRBJ1-1; TRBD1 matches at 9 bases. The V and J ends lost 5 bases and 9 bases, in that order; junction bases with no gene match: 10. This CDR3 region has 14 residues. CDR1 SGHTA and CDR2 FQGNSA come from the germline V gene. The DNA of the CDR3 is TGTGCCAGCAGCCGGGATCGACAGGGGGGAAAAGCTTTCTTT. Amino acids: CASSRDRQGGKAFF.

The chain has TRBV30 and TRBJ1-5, with D perhaps matching TRBD1 (5 bases). V shed 2 bases and J shed 5 bases, with 19 bases lying between them. The CDR3 is 16 amino acids. Germline CDR1 and CDR2: GTSNPN and SVGIG (reference sequence). The CDR3 protein is CAWSPIGPSRDQPQHF. The CDR3 DNA sequence: TGTGCCTGGAGTCCAATTGGACCATCCAGGGATCAGCCCCAGCATTTT.

The rearrangement links TRBV4-3 to TRBJ1-2; no reliable D call. The length of the CDR3 is 16 residues. With 6 bases removed from V and 8 bases from J, the gap between germline ends came to 25 bases. Per the germline V gene, CDR1 is LGHNA and CDR2 is YSLEER. The CDR3 sequence is CASSTNLFPYKEGYTF. For the CDR3, the DNA is TGCGCCAGCAGTACGAACCTATTTCCTTACAAGGAGGGCTACACCTTC.

The chain couples TRBV30 to TRBJ2-1; 13 bases match TRBD2. With V trimmed by 4 bases and J by 8 bases, 8 bases remained unmatched. The CDR3 extends over 15 amino acids. From germline, CDR1 is GTSNPN and CDR2 SVGIG (reference sequence). For the CDR3, the DNA is TGTGCCTGGACGGGGGGACTAGCGGGACTCCATGAGCAGTTCTTC. Translated: CAWTGGLAGLHEQFF.

This chain joins TRBV7-6 and TRBJ2-7; perhaps TRBD2 as D (5 bases). Germline V gives CDR1 SGHVS, CDR2 FNYEAQ. This CDR3 spans 14 amino acids. Trimming left V 7 bases short and J 5 bases short, with 18 bases between. The CDR3 loop is CASTDPRGGNEQYF. CDR3 DNA: TGTGCCAGCACCGACCCACGGGGTGGAAACGAGCAGTACTTC.

J is TRBJ1-3 and V is TRBV25-1; D may be TRBD1 (5 bases). Trimming took 6 bases from V and 5 from J, leaving 11 bases between them. CDR3 length: 13 amino acids. Germline V gene data show CDR1 as MGHDK and CDR2 as SYGVNS. The CDR3 nucleotides read TGTGCCAGCAGAGGACAAGGGAGAAACACCATATATTTT. Its translation: CASRGQGRNTIYF.

The chain is built from TRBV7-2 and TRBJ2-7, with a possible D match to TRBD1 (6 bases). Germline CDR1 reads SGHTA; CDR2 reads FQGNSA. The CDR3 runs to 12 residues. V shed 5 bases and J shed 6 bases, with 11 bases lying between them. This chain's CDR3 is CASSPGGPEQYF. CDR3 coding DNA: TGTGCCAGCAGCCCTGGGGGCCCCGAGCAGTACTTC.

This clone showed up just once. The genes are TRBV12-5 and TRBJ1-5, with D unclear. V lost 1 base and J 6 bases, leaving 13 bases between the germline ends. Germline assignment: CDR1 LGHNT and CDR2 FRNRAP. This CDR3 is 15 amino acids long. In DNA, the CDR3 is TGTGCTAGTGGTTTGGCTTCGACGGGAAGTCAGCCCCAGCATTTT. Encoded protein: CASGLASTGSQPQHF. The full variable domain, its missing parts supplied by reference TRBV12-5 and TRBJ1-5, is DARVTQTPRHKVTEMGQEVTMRCQPILGHNTVFWYRQTMMQGLELLAYFRNRAPLDDSGMPKDRFSAEMPDATLATLKIQPSEPRDSAVYFCASGLASTGSQPQHFGDGTRLSIL.

This clone came up once. V usage is TRBV10-2 and J usage is TRBJ1-3; D not resolved. Trimming pared 0 bases from V and 0 bases from J, leaving 9 bases between. CDR3 length: 16 amino acids. The germline CDR1 and CDR2 sequences are WSHSY and SAAADI. CDR3 region: CASSESGGSSGNTIYF. The CDR3 DNA follows: TGCGCCAGCAGTGAGTCTGGAGGTTCCTCTGGAAACACCATATATTTT.

This clone has only a few counts. V gene TRBV10-3 combines with J gene TRBJ2-1; D is possibly TRBD1 (6 bases). The CDR3 contains 15 residues. Germline V gene data show CDR1 as ENHRY and CDR2 as SYGVKD. The V end was cut by 0 bases, the J end by 5 bases, with 11 bases between. The CDR3, as DNA: TGTGCCATCAGTGAGTCGCATGGGGGCCACAATGAGCAGTTCTTC. It translates to CAISESHGGHNEQFF.

This chain connects TRBV7-2 to TRBJ1-1; no reliable D call. Trimming cost V 1 base and J 5 bases, with 14 bases left between them. Germline CDR1 reads SGHTA; CDR2 reads FQGNSA. The CDR3 is made up of 15 amino acids. Written as DNA, the CDR3 is TGTGCCAGCAGCTTAGAGGCGGGGTTCCCGACTGAAGCTTTCTTT. The encoded protein is CASSLEAGFPTEAFF.

The CDR3 reads CASSIDNEQFF. The CDR3 DNA is TGTGCCAGCAGCATCGACAATGAGCAGTTCTTC. The chain employs TRBV5-6 and TRBJ2-1; D gene ambiguous. CDR1 is SGHDT, CDR2 YYEEEE, per germline. The CDR3 covers 11 residues. Trimming removed 4 bases at V and 5 bases at J, with 4 bases between.